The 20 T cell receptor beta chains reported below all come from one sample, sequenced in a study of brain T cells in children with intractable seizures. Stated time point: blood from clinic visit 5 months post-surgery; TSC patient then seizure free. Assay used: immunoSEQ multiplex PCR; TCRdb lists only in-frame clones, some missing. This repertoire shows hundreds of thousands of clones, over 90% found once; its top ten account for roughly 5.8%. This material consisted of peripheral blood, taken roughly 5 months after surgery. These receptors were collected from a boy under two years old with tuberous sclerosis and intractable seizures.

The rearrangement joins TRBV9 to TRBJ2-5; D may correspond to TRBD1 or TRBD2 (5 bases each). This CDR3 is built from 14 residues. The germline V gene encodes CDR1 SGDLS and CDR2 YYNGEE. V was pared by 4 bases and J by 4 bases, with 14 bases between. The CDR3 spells CASSKTPRGETQYF. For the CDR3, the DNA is TGTGCCAGCAGCAAAACGCCGAGGGGAGAGACCCAGTACTTC.

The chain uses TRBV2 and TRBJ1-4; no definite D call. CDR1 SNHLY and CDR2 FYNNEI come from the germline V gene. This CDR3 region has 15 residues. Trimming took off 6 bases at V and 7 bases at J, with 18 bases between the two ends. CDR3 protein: CASRDLGSVGEKLFF. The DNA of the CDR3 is TGTGCCAGCAGGGACCTCGGGAGCGTCGGTGAAAAACTGTTTTTT.

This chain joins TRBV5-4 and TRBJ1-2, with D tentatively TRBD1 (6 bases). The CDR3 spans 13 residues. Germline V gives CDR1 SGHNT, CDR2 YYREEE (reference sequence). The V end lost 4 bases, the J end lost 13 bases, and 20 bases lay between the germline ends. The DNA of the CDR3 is TGTGCCAGCAGCACTATGGGGCAGGGGACGTCCACCTTC. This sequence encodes CASSTMGQGTSTF. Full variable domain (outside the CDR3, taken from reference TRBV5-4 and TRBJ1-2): ETGVTQSPTHLIKTRGQQVTLRCSSQSGHNTVSWYQQALGQGPQFIFQYYREEENGRGNFPPRFSGLQFPNYSSELNVNALELDDSALYLCASSTMGQGTSTFGSGTRLTVV.

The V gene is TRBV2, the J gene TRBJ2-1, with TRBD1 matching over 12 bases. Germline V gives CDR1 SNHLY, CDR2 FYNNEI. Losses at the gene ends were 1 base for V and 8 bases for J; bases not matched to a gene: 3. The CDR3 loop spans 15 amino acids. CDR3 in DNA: TGTGCCAGCAGTGAAGTGGGACAGGGGGCCGATGAGCAGTTCTTC. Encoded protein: CASSEVGQGADEQFF.

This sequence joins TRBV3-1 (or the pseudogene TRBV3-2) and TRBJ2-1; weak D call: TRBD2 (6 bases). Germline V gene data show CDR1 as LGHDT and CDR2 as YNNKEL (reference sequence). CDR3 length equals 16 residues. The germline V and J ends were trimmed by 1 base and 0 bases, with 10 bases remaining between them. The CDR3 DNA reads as TGTGCCAGCAGCCAAGCCAGCGGGTCCTCCTACAATGAGCAGTTCTTC. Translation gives CASSQASGSSYNEQFF.

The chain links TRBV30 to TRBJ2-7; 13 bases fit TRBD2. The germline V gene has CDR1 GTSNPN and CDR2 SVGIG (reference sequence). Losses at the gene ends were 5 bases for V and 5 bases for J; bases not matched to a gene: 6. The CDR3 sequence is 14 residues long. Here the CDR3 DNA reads TGTGCCTGGCGGACTAGCGGGAGTTTCCACGAGCAGTACTTC. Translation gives CAWRTSGSFHEQYF. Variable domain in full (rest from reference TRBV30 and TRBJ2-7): SQTIHQWPATLVQPVGSPLSLECTVEGTSNPNLYWYRQAAGRGLQLLFYSVGIGQISSEVPQNLSASRPQDRQFILSSKKLLLSDSGFYLCAWRTSGSFHEQYFGPGTRLTVT.

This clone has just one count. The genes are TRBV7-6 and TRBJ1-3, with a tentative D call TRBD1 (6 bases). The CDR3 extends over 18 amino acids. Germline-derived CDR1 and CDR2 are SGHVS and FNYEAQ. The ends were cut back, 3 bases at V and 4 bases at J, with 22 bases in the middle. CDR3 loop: CASSLSSRDTNLGNTIYF. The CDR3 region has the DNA TGTGCCAGCAGCTTGTCGTCCCGGGACACTAATCTGGGAAACACCATATATTTT.

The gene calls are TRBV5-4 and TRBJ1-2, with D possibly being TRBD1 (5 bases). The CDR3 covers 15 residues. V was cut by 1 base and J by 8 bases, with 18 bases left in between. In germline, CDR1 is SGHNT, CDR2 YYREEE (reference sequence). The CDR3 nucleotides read TGTGCCAGCAGCTTGCCTGACAGCGCATGGAAGGGCTACACCTTC. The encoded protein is CASSLPDSAWKGYTF. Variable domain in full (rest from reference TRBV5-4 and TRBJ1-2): ETGVTQSPTHLIKTRGQQVTLRCSSQSGHNTVSWYQQALGQGPQFIFQYYREEENGRGNFPPRFSGLQFPNYSSELNVNALELDDSALYLCASSLPDSAWKGYTFGSGTRLTVV.

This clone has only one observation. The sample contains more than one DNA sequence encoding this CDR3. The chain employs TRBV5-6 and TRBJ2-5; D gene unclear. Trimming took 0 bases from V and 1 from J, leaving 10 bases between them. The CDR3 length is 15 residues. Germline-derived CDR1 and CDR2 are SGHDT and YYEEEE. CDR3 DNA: TGTGCCAGCAGCTTGGGATCGGGCGCCCAAGAGACCCAGTACTTC. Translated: CASSLGSGAQETQYF. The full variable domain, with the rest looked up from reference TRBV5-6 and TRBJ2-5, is DAGVTQSPTHLIKTRGQQVTLRCSPKSGHDTVSWYQQALGQGPQFIFQYYEEEERQRGNFPDRFSGHQFPNYSSELNVNALLLGDSALYLCASSLGSGAQETQYFGPGTRLLVL.

CDR3 loop: CASRPSGGLGDTQYF. CDR3 in DNA: TGTGCCAGTAGGCCTTCAGGGGGCCTGGGGGATACGCAGTATTTT. The V call is TRBV19, the J call TRBJ2-3; 8 bases agree with TRBD1. The CDR3 is 15 amino acids. Germline CDR1 and CDR2: LNHDA and SQIVND (reference sequence). V shed 6 bases, J shed 6 bases, and the junction held 11 bases outside the gene matches.

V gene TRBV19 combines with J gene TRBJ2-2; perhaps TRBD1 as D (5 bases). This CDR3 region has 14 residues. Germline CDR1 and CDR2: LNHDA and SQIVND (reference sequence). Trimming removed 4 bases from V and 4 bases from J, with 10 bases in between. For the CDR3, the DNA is TGTGCCAGTAGTACCTTAGACAGCACCGGGGAGCTGTTTTTT. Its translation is CASSTLDSTGELFF.

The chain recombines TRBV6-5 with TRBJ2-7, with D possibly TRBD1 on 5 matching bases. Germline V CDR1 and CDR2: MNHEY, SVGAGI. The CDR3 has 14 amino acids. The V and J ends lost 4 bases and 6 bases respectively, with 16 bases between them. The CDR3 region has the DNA TGTGCCAGCAGTTTTGAGTTGGGGCCCAGCGAGCAGTACTTC. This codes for CASSFELGPSEQYF.

CDR3 in DNA: TGTGCCAGCAGCTTAGCGGGGGGATCGTACCAAGAGACCCAGTACTTC. Encoded protein: CASSLAGGSYQETQYF. The chain joins TRBV7-9 to TRBJ2-5; D perhaps matches TRBD2 (6 bases). The CDR3 consists of 16 residues. The germline V and J ends were trimmed by 0 bases and 0 bases, with 11 bases remaining between them. Germline CDR1 reads SEHNR; CDR2 reads FQNEAQ (reference sequence).

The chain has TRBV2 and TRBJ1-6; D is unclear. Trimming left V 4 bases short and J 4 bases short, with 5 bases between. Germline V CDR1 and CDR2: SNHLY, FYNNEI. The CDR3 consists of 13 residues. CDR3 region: CASSVGYNSPLHF. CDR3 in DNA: TGTGCCAGCAGTGTAGGGTATAATTCACCCCTCCACTTT. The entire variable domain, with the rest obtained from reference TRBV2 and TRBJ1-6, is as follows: EPEVTQTPSHQVTQMGQEVILRCVPISNHLYFYWYRQILGQKVEFLVSFYNNEISEKSEIFDDQFSVERPDGSNFTLKIRSTKLEDSAMYFCASSVGYNSPLHFGNGTRLTVT.

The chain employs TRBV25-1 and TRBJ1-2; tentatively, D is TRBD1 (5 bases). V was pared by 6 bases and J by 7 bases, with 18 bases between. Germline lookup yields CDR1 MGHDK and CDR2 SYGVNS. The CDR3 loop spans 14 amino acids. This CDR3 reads CASSTGTRGSGYTF. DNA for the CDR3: TGTGCCAGCAGCACCGGGACCCGAGGGTCTGGCTACACCTTC.

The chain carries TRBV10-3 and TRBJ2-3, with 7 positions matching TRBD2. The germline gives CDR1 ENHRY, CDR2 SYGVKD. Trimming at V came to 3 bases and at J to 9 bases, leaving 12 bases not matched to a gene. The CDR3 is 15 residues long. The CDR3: CAISEQRGVARTQYF. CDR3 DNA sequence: TGTGCCATCAGTGAACAGCGGGGCGTGGCACGGACGCAGTATTTT.

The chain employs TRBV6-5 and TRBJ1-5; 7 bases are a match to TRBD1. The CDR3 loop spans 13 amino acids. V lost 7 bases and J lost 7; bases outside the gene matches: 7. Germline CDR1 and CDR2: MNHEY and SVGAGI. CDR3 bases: TGTGCCAGCACCCATCCAGGGGGGCAGCCCCAGCATTTT. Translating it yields CASTHPGGQPQHF.

The chain's CDR3 is CASSDGTSGGNIQYF. The CDR3 coding sequence is TGTGCCAGCAGTGATGGGACTAGCGGGGGAAACATTCAGTACTTC. V usage is TRBV25-1 and J usage is TRBJ2-4, with TRBD2 matching 14 bases. The germline gives CDR1 MGHDK, CDR2 SYGVNS. The CDR3 is made up of 15 amino acids. J was trimmed by 6 bases and V by 3 bases; bases with no gene match: 1.

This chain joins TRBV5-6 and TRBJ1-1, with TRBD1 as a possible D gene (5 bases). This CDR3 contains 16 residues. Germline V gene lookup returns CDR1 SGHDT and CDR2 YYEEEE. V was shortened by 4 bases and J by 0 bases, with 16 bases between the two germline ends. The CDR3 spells CASSGLGENMNTEAFF. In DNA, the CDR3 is TGTGCCAGCAGCGGTTTAGGGGAAAATATGAACACTGAAGCTTTCTTT.

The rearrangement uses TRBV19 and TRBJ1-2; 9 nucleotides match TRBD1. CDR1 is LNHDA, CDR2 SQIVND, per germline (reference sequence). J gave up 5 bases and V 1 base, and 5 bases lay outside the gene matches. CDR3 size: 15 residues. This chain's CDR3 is CASSIAAGTGYGYTF. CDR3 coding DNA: TGTGCCAGTAGTATAGCCGCCGGGACAGGGTATGGCTACACCTTC. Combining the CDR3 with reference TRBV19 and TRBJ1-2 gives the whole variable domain DGGITQSPKYLFRKEGQNVTLSCEQNLNHDAMYWYRQDPGQGLRLIYYSQIVNDFQKGDIAEGYSVSREKKESFPLTVTSAQKNPTAFYLCASSIAAGTGYGYTFGSGTRLTVV.